A selection of T cell receptor beta chains follows, all from one sample in a study of T-cell memory formation after mild COVID-19. TCRdb re-called the 5' RACE reads with MiXCR, one entry per CDR3 protein. Of 450,000 to 700,000 distinct CDR3 sequences in the sample, around 17% were seen once. Sequenced material: PBMCs or a T cell subset sorted from them (not recorded which). These receptor sequences come from an adult woman who had mild COVID-19 (a few samples of this study predate the infection). Cell type and time point are not known. Both conserved end residues are part of each CDR3. A D gene is named only where the DNA matches it firmly. For some rows the clone size is stated as once, few or many, or as a class when expanded; others skip it.

v_call	j_call	d_call	clone_size	cdr3_nt	cdr3_aa
TRBV12-3/TRBV12-4	TRBJ2-5	.	many	TGTGCCAGCGGGGCAGGAGGAGCATCGGCCCAGTACTTC	CASGAGGASAQYF
TRBV4-3	TRBJ1-1	TRBD1	few	TGCGCCAGCAGCCAAGACCGGACAGGGGCTTCACCGAACACTGAAGCTTTCTTT	CASSQDRTGASPNTEAFF
TRBV6-2/TRBV6-3	TRBJ2-7	TRBD1	.	TGTGCCAGCAGTTACTCTACCGGGACAGGGAGTTACGAGCAGTACTTC	CASSYSTGTGSYEQYF
TRBV30	TRBJ2-1	.	.	TGTGCCTGGAGTGGACTCCCAATGGGGCAGTTCTTC	CAWSGLPMGQFF
TRBV12-3/TRBV12-4	TRBJ2-5	.	few	TGTGCCAGCAGTTTAGGGGTGACTAGGTGGGAGACCCAGTACTTC	CASSLGVTRWETQYF
TRBV12-3/TRBV12-4	TRBJ2-7	.	few	TGTGCCAGCAGTTTAGGGGTTTTCTACGAGCAGTACTTC	CASSLGVFYEQYF
TRBV24-1	TRBJ1-5	.	few	TGTGCCACCAGTGATAAAAATAGGGGGGGCAATCAGCCCCAGCATTTT	CATSDKNRGGNQPQHF
TRBV14	TRBJ2-7	.	.	TGTGCCAGCAGCAGCGACCTTTGGGAGCAGTACTTC	CASSSDLWEQYF
TRBV30	TRBJ2-1	TRBD2	.	TGTGCCTGGAGTCCCCTGGCTAGCGGGGATTACAATGAGCAGTTCTTC	CAWSPLASGDYNEQFF
TRBV2	TRBJ1-5	.	.	TGTGCCAGCAGATCGGGACAACTTGGTCAGCCCCAGCATTTT	CASRSGQLGQPQHF
TRBV15	TRBJ2-5	.	.	TGTGCCACCAGCAGAGATACGGGGACCCAGTACTTC	CATSRDTGTQYF
TRBV29-1	TRBJ2-1	.	.	TGCAGCTCTGGGGTAGGAAATGAGCAGTTCTTC	CSSGVGNEQFF
TRBV7-2	TRBJ2-5	.	few	TGTGCCAGCAGCTCCCAGGGAGCGGGTTGGACCCAGTACTTC	CASSSQGAGWTQYF
TRBV7-9	TRBJ1-4	.	few	TGTGCCAGCAGCGCAGGAACCGAAAAACTGTTTTTT	CASSAGTEKLFF
TRBV24-1	TRBJ2-7	TRBD2	few	TGTGCCACCACCCCGACTAGCGGCTCCTACGAGCAGTACTTC	CATTPTSGSYEQYF
TRBV4-2	TRBJ2-7	TRBD1	.	TGTGCCAGCAGCCAGGGAGGACAGGGGAGTTCGTTTGAGCAGTACTTC	CASSQGGQGSSFEQYF
TRBV5-5	TRBJ1-3	TRBD1	.	TGTGCCAGCAGCCGCGGACAGGGAGGCTCTGGAAACACCATATATTTT	CASSRGQGGSGNTIYF
TRBV19	TRBJ2-7	.	few	TGTGCCAGTAGTTTCTACTCAGGGACCAGAAGCTCCTACGAGCAGTACTTC	CASSFYSGTRSSYEQYF
TRBV10-3	TRBJ2-7	.	few	TGTGCCATCGGAAGTCGTGACGAGCAGTACTTC	CAIGSRDEQYF
TRBV20-1	TRBJ2-5	TRBD2	once	TGCAGTGCTAGACCTTACGTCGTCGGGGGGGCCGGGGAGACCCAGTACTTC	CSARPYVVGGAGETQYF
TRBV12-3/TRBV12-4	TRBJ1-2	.	many	TGTGCCAGCAGTGATGACAGCTATGGCTACACCTTC	CASSDDSYGYTF
TRBV6-1	TRBJ2-2	TRBD2	.	TGTGCCAGCCGAGCCTCGGGGGGCACCGGGGAGCTGTTTTTT	CASRASGGTGELFF
TRBV9	TRBJ2-3	TRBD2	.	TGTGCCAGCAGCGCCCATCATCTAGCGGCTCCTAGCACAGATACGCAGTATTTT	CASSAHHLAAPSTDTQYF
TRBV5-1	TRBJ1-5	.	many	TGCGCCAGCAGCGCTGACATGAGTGGGGGGCCCCAGCATTTT	CASSADMSGGPQHF
TRBV7-3	TRBJ2-5	.	many	TGTGCCAGCAGCCCCCCAGGGGTGGAGACCCAGTACTTC	CASSPPGVETQYF
TRBV4-1	TRBJ1-1	TRBD1	.	TGCGCCAGCAGCCGGGGACAGTCTGCGGGGACTGAAGCTTTCTTT	CASSRGQSAGTEAFF
TRBV5-1	TRBJ2-1	TRBD2	few	TGCGCCAGCAGCGGCGGGACTAGCGTTTACAATGAGCAGTTCTTC	CASSGGTSVYNEQFF
TRBV6-5	TRBJ2-2	TRBD1	.	TGTGCCAGCAGCTCCGGACAGGGGGGCGTTTTGAGGGCCGGGGAGCTGTTTTTT	CASSSGQGGVLRAGELFF
TRBV2	TRBJ1-5	.	few	TGTGCCAGCAGTGTTGAGACACCATACGGGTTACGTCAGCCCCAGCATTTT	CASSVETPYGLRQPQHF
TRBV4-3	TRBJ1-6	.	few	TGCGCCAGCAGCCACCAGCCCGGGGAGCCCCTCCACTTT	CASSHQPGEPLHF
TRBV20-1	TRBJ2-2	TRBD2	.	TGCAGTGCTAGGGCGGGAGAGAACACCGGGGAGCTGTTTTTT	CSARAGENTGELFF
TRBV4-2	TRBJ2-7	TRBD2	few	TGTGCCAGCAGCCAAGACTGGGAAGCGGGAGCGGGGGAGCAGTACTTC	CASSQDWEAGAGEQYF
TRBV12-3/TRBV12-4	TRBJ1-1	.	few	TGTGCCAGCAGCTCCCGGGTCCTGAACACTGAAGCTTTCTTT	CASSSRVLNTEAFF
TRBV4-3	TRBJ2-3	TRBD2	.	TGCGCCAGCAGCCAAGATATCATCGATCTAGCGGGAGGAAATACGCAGTATTTT	CASSQDIIDLAGGNTQYF
TRBV29-1	TRBJ1-2	TRBD1	few	TGCAGCGTTGTTGGGTCAGGGGGAGATGGCTACACCTTC	CSVVGSGGDGYTF
TRBV7-3	TRBJ2-1	.	.	TGTGCCAGCGGGTCGAACTACAATGAGCAGTTCTTC	CASGSNYNEQFF
TRBV20-1	TRBJ2-3	TRBD2	few	TGCAGTGCTCGATGGGGGGGAGATACGCAGTATTTT	CSARWGGDTQYF
TRBV10-3	TRBJ1-5	.	few	TGTGCCATCAGTGAGTCGACTCGGGGGAATCAGCCCCAGCATTTT	CAISESTRGNQPQHF
TRBV7-9	TRBJ2-1	TRBD1	few	TGTGCCAGCAGCCCGGGGACAGCTATTTACAATGAGCAGTTCTTC	CASSPGTAIYNEQFF
TRBV6-1	TRBJ2-1	.	.	TGTGCCAGCAGTGGAGGGGGGTCAAGAGGGTTCTACAATGAGCAGTTCTTC	CASSGGGSRGFYNEQFF
TRBV25-1	TRBJ2-7	.	few	TGTGCCAGCAGTGACGGGGGAGTGCCATACGAGCAGTACTTC	CASSDGGVPYEQYF
TRBV7-9	TRBJ1-3	TRBD1	.	TGTGCCAGCAGCTCGGGACAGGGGTTCTCTGGAAACACCATATATTTT	CASSSGQGFSGNTIYF
TRBV20-1	TRBJ2-1	.	many	TGCAGTGCTAGAGGAGGCTCCTACAATGAGCAGTTCTTC	CSARGGSYNEQFF
TRBV28	TRBJ1-1	.	.	TGTGCCAGCATACGGGGGGCAACTGAAGCTTTCTTT	CASIRGATEAFF
TRBV30	TRBJ2-3	.	.	TGTGCCTGGAGTGTCAAAGGCACAGATACGCAGTATTTT	CAWSVKGTDTQYF
TRBV12-3/TRBV12-4	TRBJ1-6	TRBD1	few	TGTGCCAGCAGTCCCTTGGACAGGGCCTATAATTCACCCCTCCACTTT	CASSPLDRAYNSPLHF
TRBV11-2	TRBJ2-5	TRBD1	few	TGTGCCAGCAGCCTCCGTGGACAGGCTGGGGAGACCCAGTACTTC	CASSLRGQAGETQYF
TRBV7-6	TRBJ2-7	TRBD2	many	TGTGCCAGCAGCTTAGCGCGGGGGGTATCCTACGAGCAGTACTTC	CASSLARGVSYEQYF
TRBV12-3/TRBV12-4	TRBJ1-5	.	few	TGTGCCAGCAGTTTAGCCGGGGGCAGGAGACAGCCCCAGCATTTT	CASSLAGGRRQPQHF
TRBV19	TRBJ2-4	TRBD2	.	TGTGCCAGTAGTCGCATGGTGAGCGGGAGAACCAAAAACATTCAGTACTTC	CASSRMVSGRTKNIQYF
TRBV12-3/TRBV12-4	TRBJ2-6	.	.	TGTGCCAGCAACCGACGGGGTCGCTCTGGGGCCAACGTCCTGACTTTC	CASNRRGRSGANVLTF
TRBV20-1	TRBJ2-7	TRBD1	.	TGCAGTGCTAGACCGACGACAAGGGGGCTCGAGCAGTACTTC	CSARPTTRGLEQYF
TRBV7-3	TRBJ2-3	.	many	TGTGCCAGCAGCTTACGTCCCGGAGATACGCAGTATTTT	CASSLRPGDTQYF